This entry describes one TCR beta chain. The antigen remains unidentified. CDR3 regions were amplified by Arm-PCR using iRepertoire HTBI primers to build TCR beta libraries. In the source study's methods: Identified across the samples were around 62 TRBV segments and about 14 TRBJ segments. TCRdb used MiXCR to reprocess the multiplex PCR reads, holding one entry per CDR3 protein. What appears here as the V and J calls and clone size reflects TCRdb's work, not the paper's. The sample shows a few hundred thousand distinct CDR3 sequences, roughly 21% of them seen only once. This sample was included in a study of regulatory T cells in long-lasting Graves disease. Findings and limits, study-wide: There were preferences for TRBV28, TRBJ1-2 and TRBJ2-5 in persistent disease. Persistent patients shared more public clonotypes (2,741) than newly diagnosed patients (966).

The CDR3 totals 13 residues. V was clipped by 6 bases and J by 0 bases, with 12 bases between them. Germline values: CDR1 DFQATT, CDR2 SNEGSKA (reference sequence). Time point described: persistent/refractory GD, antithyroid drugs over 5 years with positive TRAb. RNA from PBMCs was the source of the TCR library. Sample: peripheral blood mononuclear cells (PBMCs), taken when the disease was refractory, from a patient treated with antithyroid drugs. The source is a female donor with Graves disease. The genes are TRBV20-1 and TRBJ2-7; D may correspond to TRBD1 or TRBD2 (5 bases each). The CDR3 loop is CSAFDGTSYEQYF. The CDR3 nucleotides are TGCAGTGCCTTCGACGGGACCTCCTACGAGCAGTACTTC.